This entry lists 7 T cell receptor beta chains sequenced from one sample in a study of blood T cells in healthy people across ages (dated by TCRdb to between 2014 and 2016). Library preparation employed 5' RACE. These reads were obtained on an Illumina HiSeq 2500. A second PCR of about 7 to 12 cycles was run with a J-beta primer mix and a sample-barcoded 5' primer. TCRdb passed the public sequencing reads through fastp at Q25 and MiXCR, retaining productive beta sequences. Identical CDR3 proteins give one entry, which carries the most common genes and DNA. Across this sample there are roughly 1,500,000 distinct CDR3 sequences, with about 43% seen only once. Clones ranked in the top ten supply approximately 7.9% of the sample. Sequenced material: blood. The source is a woman in her late teens or twenties in good health.

The chain combines TRBV18 with TRBJ2-3; 14 bases are a match to TRBD2. With 3 bases clipped from V and 6 bases from J, the junction kept 5 bases outside the gene matches. This CDR3 spans 16 amino acids. Germline V gene data show CDR1 as KGHSH and CDR2 as LQKENI. CDR3: CASSPGLAGELDTQYF. CDR3 nucleotide sequence: TGTGCCAGCTCACCGGGACTAGCGGGAGAATTGGATACGCAGTATTTT.

The sample holds a few counts of this clonotype. The gene calls are TRBV6-5 and TRBJ2-1, with a tentative D call TRBD1 (5 bases). CDR3 length: 16 amino acids. Trimming cost V 7 bases and J 4 bases, with 20 bases left between them. Germline V gene lookup returns CDR1 MNHEY and CDR2 SVGAGI. This CDR3 is CASNRPNRIPYNEQFF. The CDR3 nucleotides read TGTGCCAGCAATAGACCAAACAGGATCCCGTACAATGAGCAGTTCTTC.

Only a few counts were recorded for this clonotype. CDR3 nucleotides: TGCAGTGCTAGACAGACATTGGACACTGAAGCTTTCTTT. Translation gives CSARQTLDTEAFF. The rearrangement links TRBV20-1 to TRBJ1-1; D uncertain. Germline V gives CDR1 DFQATT, CDR2 SNEGSKA (reference sequence). This CDR3 has 13 residues. The V end was cut by 2 bases, the J end by 3 bases, with 10 bases between.

The chain uses TRBV9 and TRBJ2-4; 8 positions agree with TRBD2. V was pared by 3 bases and J by 13 bases, with 12 bases of the junction left unmatched. CDR1 is SGDLS, CDR2 YYNGEE, per germline. CDR3 length: 14 residues. CDR3 residues: CASSAGLVGKEQYF. CDR3 nucleotide sequence: TGTGCCAGCAGCGCGGGACTAGTGGGGAAAGAGCAGTACTTC.

The chain uses TRBV5-1 and TRBJ2-1; D possibly matches TRBD1 or TRBD2 (6 bases each). Germline CDR1 is SGHRS and CDR2 is YFSETQ. Trimming shortened V by 4 bases and J by 12 bases, and 23 bases separated the two germline ends. The length of the CDR3 is 15 residues. The chain's CDR3 is CASSGGGRLTDGQFF. In DNA form, the CDR3 reads TGCGCCAGCAGCGGAGGGGGACGGTTGACGGATGGGCAGTTCTTC.

The rearrangement links TRBV6-1 to TRBJ2-5, with 8 bases matching TRBD2. The germline V gene has CDR1 MNHNS and CDR2 SASEGT. CDR3 length: 14 residues. V was clipped by 3 bases and J by 6 bases; unmatched bases: 6. CDR3 bases: TGTGCCAGCAGTGACGTGGGACTAGTAAAGACCCAGTACTTC. Protein: CASSDVGLVKTQYF.

The chain combines TRBV29-1 with TRBJ2-5, with D possibly being TRBD2 (5 bases). Germline-derived CDR1 and CDR2 are SQVTM and ANQGSEA. Trimming cost V 4 bases and J 9 bases, with 12 bases left between them. The CDR3 has 11 amino acids. The CDR3 DNA follows: TGCAGCGTTGGGCCGTTGGAGGCCCAGTACTTC. Amino acid sequence: CSVGPLEAQYF. Together with reference TRBV29-1 and TRBJ2-5, the CDR3 gives the full variable domain: SAVISQKPSRDICQRGTSLTIQCQVDSQVTMMFWYRQQPGQSLTLIATANQGSEATYESGFVIDKFPISRPNLTFSTLTVSNMSPEDSSIYLCSVGPLEAQYFGPGTRLLVL.